These T cell receptor beta chains were read from a single sample in a study of tumor-infiltrating lymphocytes in localized non-small cell lung cancer. Only in-frame clones appear in the TCRdb table, and some are missing; sequencing was by immunoSEQ multiplex PCR. The repertoire holds under 6,000 clones, with roughly 95% as singletons. The sequencing input was uninvolved lung tissue not adjacent to the tumor. The receptor source for this set is a human donor with non-small cell lung cancer. Each CDR3 is given with its conserved first and last residue. A D gene is named only where the DNA matches it firmly. The size entry is marked missing in some rows and otherwise reads once, few, many or a size class.

V,D,size,J,CDR3,DNA
TRBV29-1,NA,NA,TRBJ2-3,CSVKNDGTTDTQYF,TGCAGCGTTAAAAACGACGGGACCACAGATACGCAGTATTTT
TRBV7-9,NA,NA,TRBJ1-3,CASSPRHHSGNTIYF,TGTGCCAGCAGCCCAAGACACCACTCTGGAAACACCATATATTTT
TRBV5-5,NA,NA,TRBJ2-3,CASSLGVSEGTDTQYF,TGTGCCAGCAGCTTGGGGGTTAGCGAAGGCACAGATACGCAGTATTTT
TRBV25-1,NA,NA,TRBJ2-4,CASSESGTENIQYF,TGTGCCAGCAGTGAATCGGGGACCGAAAACATTCAGTACTTC
TRBV9,TRBD2,NA,TRBJ2-5,CASSPLGTSGGQETQYF,TGTGCCAGCAGCCCCCTGGGCACTAGCGGGGGTCAAGAGACCCAGTACTTC
TRBV6-6,TRBD1,NA,TRBJ1-1,CASSLRQGEGNTEAFF,TGTGCCAGCAGCCTCCGACAGGGTGAAGGGAACACTGAAGCTTTCTTT
TRBV2,TRBD1,NA,TRBJ1-1,CASTQGEDTEAFF,TGTGCCAGCACCCAGGGGGAGGACACTGAAGCTTTCTTT
TRBV19,TRBD1,NA,TRBJ2-2,CASVIPQGARTGELFF,TGTGCCAGTGTCATACCACAGGGGGCGCGAACCGGGGAGCTGTTTTTT
TRBV29-1,NA,NA,TRBJ1-1,CSAPQGSTEAFF,TGCAGCGCACCACAGGGTTCCACTGAAGCTTTCTTT
TRBV7-2,NA,NA,TRBJ1-5,CASSLDSGPQHF,TGTGCCAGCAGCCTTGACAGCGGGCCCCAGCATTTT
TRBV30,NA,NA,TRBJ1-4,CAWSGSDEKLFF,TGTGCCTGGTCAGGGTCGGATGAAAAACTGTTTTTT
TRBV5-1,TRBD2,NA,TRBJ2-7,CASSLEVSGYEQYF,TGCGCCAGCAGCTTGGAGGTTAGCGGGTACGAGCAGTACTTC
TRBV6-1,NA,once,TRBJ1-6,CASSEGLEAPLHF,TGTGCCAGCAGTGAAGGTTTAGAGGCACCCCTCCACTTT
TRBV6-1,NA,NA,TRBJ2-1,CASSESTGYNEQFF,TGTGCCAGCAGTGAATCGACTGGGTACAATGAGCAGTTCTTC
TRBV5-6,NA,NA,TRBJ2-7,CASSLEGRGLDYEQYF,TGTGCCAGCAGCTTGGAAGGCAGGGGACTCGACTACGAGCAGTACTTC
TRBV5-6,NA,once,TRBJ2-3,CASNLLLGEITDTQYF,TGTGCCAGCAACCTCCTTTTGGGGGAGATCACAGATACGCAGTATTTT
TRBV30,TRBD2,NA,TRBJ2-1,CAWTPGVAGGPLYEQFF,TGTGCCTGGACCCCCGGGGTAGCGGGAGGGCCGCTCTATGAGCAGTTCTTC
TRBV19,TRBD2,once,TRBJ2-1,CASSMTSGDTEQFF,TGTGCCAGTAGTATGACTAGCGGGGACACTGAGCAGTTCTTC